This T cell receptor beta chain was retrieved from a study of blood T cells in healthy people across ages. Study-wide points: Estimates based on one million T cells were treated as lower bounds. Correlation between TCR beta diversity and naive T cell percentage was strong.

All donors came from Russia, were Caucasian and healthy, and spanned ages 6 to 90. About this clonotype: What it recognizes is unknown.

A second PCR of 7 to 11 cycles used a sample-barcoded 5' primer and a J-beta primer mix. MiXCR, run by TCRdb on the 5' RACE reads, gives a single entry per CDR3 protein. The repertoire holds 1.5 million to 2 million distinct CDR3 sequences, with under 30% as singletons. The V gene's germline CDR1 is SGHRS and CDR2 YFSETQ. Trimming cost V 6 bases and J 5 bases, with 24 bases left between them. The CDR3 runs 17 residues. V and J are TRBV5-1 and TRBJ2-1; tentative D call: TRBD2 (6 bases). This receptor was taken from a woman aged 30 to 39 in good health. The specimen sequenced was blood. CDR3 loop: CASTSWMGGRSNNEQFF. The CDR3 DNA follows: TGCGCCAGCACCTCTTGGATGGGGGGACGGTCGAACAATGAGCAGTTCTTC.